This TCR beta chain was captured in a study of technical replicates of blood from a few donors. The protocol was immunoSEQ multiplex PCR, while the TCRdb copy is restricted to in-frame clones and leaves out a portion. The table shows about 15,000 clones, with more than 80% occurring only once. This CDR3 spans 13 amino acids. The germline V gene has CDR1 SNHLY and CDR2 FYNNEI. V lost 4 bases and J 7 bases, leaving 11 bases between the germline ends. This clone showed up just once. The chain employs TRBV2 and TRBJ1-5; maybe TRBD1 (6 bases). The origin of this receptor is a human donor in good health. The sequencing input was PBMCs. The CDR3 nucleotides read TGTGCCAGCAGTGTGGGGGCTTGGCAGCCCCAGCATTTT. This translates into CASSVGAWQPQHF.